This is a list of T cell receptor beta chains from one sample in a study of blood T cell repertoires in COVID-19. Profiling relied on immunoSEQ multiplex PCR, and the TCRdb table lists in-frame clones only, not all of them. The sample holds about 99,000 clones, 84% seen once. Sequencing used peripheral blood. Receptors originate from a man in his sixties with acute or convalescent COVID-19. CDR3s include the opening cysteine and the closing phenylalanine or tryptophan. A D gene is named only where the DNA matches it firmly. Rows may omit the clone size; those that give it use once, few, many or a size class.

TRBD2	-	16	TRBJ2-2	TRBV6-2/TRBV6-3	TGTGCCAGCAGTTACGGTCTAGCGGAGAACACCGGGGAGCTGTTTTTT	CASSYGLAENTGELFF
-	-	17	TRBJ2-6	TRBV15	TGTGCCACCAGCAGAGATCCCTCGGGCTCTGGGGCCAACGTCCTGACTTTC	CATSRDPSGSGANVLTF
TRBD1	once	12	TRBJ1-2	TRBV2	TGTGCCAGCAGTTTCGGACAGGGAGAGTGTACCTTC	CASSFGQGECTF
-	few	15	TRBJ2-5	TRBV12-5	TGTGCTAGTGGTTTGGAGGGACACAGCCAAGAGACCCAGTACTTC	CASGLEGHSQETQYF
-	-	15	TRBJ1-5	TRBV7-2	TGTGCCAGCAGCTTAGACAGGGTAATGAATCAGCCCCAGCATTTT	CASSLDRVMNQPQHF
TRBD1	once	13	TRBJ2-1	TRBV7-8	TGTGCCAGCAGCACCCCAAGGGGGCGTGAGCAGTTCTTC	CASSTPRGREQFF
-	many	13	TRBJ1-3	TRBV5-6	TGTGCCAGCAGCTTGACTACAACAAACACCATATATTTT	CASSLTTTNTIYF
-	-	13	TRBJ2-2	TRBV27	TGTGCCAGCAGTTTAATTCGTTCCGGGGAGCTGTTTTTT	CASSLIRSGELFF
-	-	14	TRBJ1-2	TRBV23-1	TGCGCCAGCAGTCGTAGGGGGTTGGGCTATGGCTACACCTTC	CASSRRGLGYGYTF
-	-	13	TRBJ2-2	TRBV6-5	TGTGCCATAGGCGGCCAAGGCGGCGGGGAGCTGTTTTTT	CAIGGQGGGELFF
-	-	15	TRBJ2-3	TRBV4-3	TGCGCCAGCAGCCAATCGAACAGGCTCACAGATACGCAGTATTTT	CASSQSNRLTDTQYF
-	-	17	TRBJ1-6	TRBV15	TGTGCCACCAGCAGAGGGACGGACTCCGCCAATAATTCACCCCTCCACTTT	CATSRGTDSANNSPLHF
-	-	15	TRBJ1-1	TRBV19	TGTGCCAGTAGTATCGTGGGACTTAAGAACACTGAAGCTTTCTTT	CASSIVGLKNTEAFF
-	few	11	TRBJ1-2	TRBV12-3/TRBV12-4	TGTGCCACCACTTGGGGGGGCGGCTACACCTTC	CATTWGGGYTF
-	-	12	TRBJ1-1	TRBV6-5	TGTGCCAGCAGAGCCGTTTTCACTGAAGCTTTCTTT	CASRAVFTEAFF
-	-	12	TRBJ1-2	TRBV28	TGTGCCAGCAGACCAGGGAACTATGGCTACACCTTC	CASRPGNYGYTF
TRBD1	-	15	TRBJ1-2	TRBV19	TGTGCCAGTAAGACCGGGACAGGGCTTCGGTATGGCTACACCTTC	CASKTGTGLRYGYTF
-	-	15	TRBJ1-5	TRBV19	TGTGCCAGTAGTTCCTCAGGGAAGAAGGATCAGCCCCAGCATTTT	CASSSSGKKDQPQHF